This paragraph covers one T cell receptor beta chain sequence. Measured with immunoSEQ multiplex PCR; TCRdb has only the in-frame clones, and not every one. Of roughly 400,000 clones in the sample, around 87% were seen once. This specimen belongs to a study of blood T cell repertoires in COVID-19. Across the whole study: Samples of COVID-19 (acute and convalescent) were obtained from the United States, Italy and Spain.

This sequence originates from a woman aged 60 to 75 with COVID-19, enrolled during active disease. The sample was peripheral blood.

Here the CDR3 DNA reads TGTGCCAGCAGTTTATGGGGCAGGGATATGGGAGATACGCAGTATTTT. Encoded protein: CASSLWGRDMGDTQYF. This sequence joins TRBV27 and TRBJ2-3; D possibly corresponds to TRBD1 (5 bases). Trimming left V 1 base short and J 5 bases short, with 16 bases between. The germline CDR1 and CDR2 sequences are MNHEY and SMNVEV (reference sequence). This CDR3 comprises 16 residues.